This T cell receptor beta chain was identified during a study of T cell repertoires in cytomegalovirus infection. The table lists this clonotype with a few counts. There are 14 residues in the CDR3. The V end was cut by 6 bases, the J end by 1 base, with 10 bases between. Germline values: CDR1 SNHLY, CDR2 FYNNEI. A single record per CDR3 protein comes from TCRdb applying MiXCR to the reads. The sample lists 300,000 to 400,000 distinct CDR3 sequences; 15% to 20% were seen once. The clonotype originates from a human donor in good health (CMV status not recorded). Some clones in this sample may be carry-over from other donors' samples. The sequencing input was PBMCs. J is TRBJ2-4 and V is TRBV2; D might be TRBD1 (6 bases). CDR3 nucleotide sequence: TGTGCCAGCAGAATGCAGGGGGCCAAAAACATTCAGTACTTC. It encodes CASRMQGAKNIQYF. The full variable domain, in which reference TRBV2 and TRBJ2-4 provide the parts outside the CDR3, is EPEVTQTPSHQVTQMGQEVILRCVPISNHLYFYWYRQILGQKVEFLVSFYNNEISEKSEIFDDQFSVERPDGSNFTLKIRSTKLEDSAMYFCASRMQGAKNIQYFGAGTRLSVL.